The T cell receptor (beta chain) described here comes from a study of beta chain features in type 1 diabetes. Looked up from germline, CDR1 is SQVTM and CDR2 is ANQGSEA. The CDR3 runs 11 residues. The V and J ends lost 4 bases and 8 bases respectively, with 11 bases between them. The table lists this clone with a few counts. Its matching antigen is unknown. Whole-study findings and limits: TCRB CDR3s from Type 1 diabetes patients were moderately but significantly shorter in all four CD4+ subsets.

The sequenced template was cDNA made from the entire isolated RNA. Repertoires were generated with immunoSEQ multiplex PCR, while TCRdb's copy carries only in-frame clones and drops some. The profile covers hundreds of thousands of clones, with roughly 13% appearing a single time and about 0.02% taken by the ten largest. Sequenced material: naive CD4+ T cells from blood. This TCR was recovered from a man in his late teens or twenties with type 1 diabetes. V gene TRBV29-1 combines with J gene TRBJ1-1; the D gene is possibly TRBD1 (5 bases). CDR3 bases: TGCAGCGTTGGGAGGGCAGGGGAAGCTTTCTTT. Residues: CSVGRAGEAFF.